This passage covers 10 T cell receptor beta chains from one sample sequenced in a study of shared clonotypes between healthy human individuals. Some clones are missing from TCRdb's copy, which holds only in-frame ones; the method was immunoSEQ multiplex PCR. The sample has more than 450,000 clones, 79% seen once. Sequencing input: PBMCs. These receptors all stem from a woman aged 40 to 55 in good health. Some clones in this sample may be carry-over from other donors' samples.

The chain couples TRBV28 to TRBJ2-7, with 7 positions matching TRBD1. CDR1 and CDR2 (germline): MDHEN, SYDVKM. CDR3 length equals 15 residues. With 9 bases clipped from V and 2 bases from J, the junction kept 13 bases outside the gene matches. CDR3 DNA sequence: TGTGCCAGTCCACCAAACACAGGGGTCGCCTACGAGCAGTACTTC. It translates to CASPPNTGVAYEQYF.

The CDR3 loop is CASSEFAGAMYEQYF. Written as DNA, the CDR3 is TGTGCCAGCAGTGAATTTGCAGGGGCTATGTACGAGCAGTACTTC. This chain uses TRBV25-1 with TRBJ2-7, with a tentative D call TRBD1 (6 bases). Germline V CDR1 and CDR2: MGHDK, SYGVNS. CDR3 length equals 15 residues. The ends were cut back, 1 base at V and 4 bases at J, with 14 bases in the middle.

This chain links TRBV4-1 with TRBJ1-3; possibly TRBD1 for D (5 bases). CDR1 and CDR2 from the germline V gene are MGHRA and YSYEKL. The V end was cut by 4 bases, the J end by 3 bases, with 22 bases between. The CDR3 extends over 18 amino acids. CDR3 DNA sequence: TGCGCCAGCAGCCGAAACCCGACGCGGGGCTCGGTTGGAAACACCATATATTTT. Amino acids: CASSRNPTRGSVGNTIYF.

This clone turned up a few times. V is TRBV6-1 and J is TRBJ2-7; 10 positions agree with TRBD2. The V gene's germline CDR1 is MNHNS and CDR2 SASEGT. V trimming: 3 bases; J trimming: 5 bases; junction bases outside the gene matches: 7. The CDR3 contains 15 residues. For the CDR3, the DNA is TGTGCCAGCAGTGATCATAGCGGGAGGTCTGACGAGCAGTACTTC. It yields the protein CASSDHSGRSDEQYF.

The rearrangement links TRBV21-1 to TRBJ2-7; the table's TRBD2 call for D was not verified on the DNA. TRBV21-1 is shown as a pseudogene. The CDR3 is 17 residues long. The DNA of the CDR3 is TGTGCCAGCAGCAAATTCACCACGGAGAACCCCTCCTACGAGCAGTACTTC. This codes for CASSKFTTENPSYEQYF.

This clone was found many times. The chain carries TRBV19 and TRBJ2-7, with 14 bases fitting TRBD2. This CDR3 is 16 amino acids long. With 1 base clipped from V and 6 bases from J, the junction kept 5 bases outside the gene matches. The germline V gene encodes CDR1 LNHDA and CDR2 SQIVND (reference sequence). Here the CDR3 reads CASSIAGLAGAREQYF. CDR3 DNA: TGTGCCAGTAGTATAGCGGGACTAGCGGGAGCTCGCGAGCAGTACTTC.

In this sample, this clone turned up once. The CDR3 sequence is CARPQVMNTEAFF. CDR3 coding DNA: TGTGCCAGGCCCCAGGTCATGAACACTGAAGCTTTCTTT. V is TRBV19 and J is TRBJ1-1; D call uncertain. This CDR3 contains 13 residues. V lost 9 bases and J 0 bases, leaving 11 bases between the germline ends. CDR1 LNHDA and CDR2 SQIVND come from the germline V gene (reference sequence).

The chain uses TRBV28 and TRBJ1-4; possible D gene TRBD1, 6 bases. The CDR3 has 13 residues. CDR1 is MDHEN and CDR2 is SYDVKM in the germline V gene. Trimming shortened V by 2 bases and J by 7 bases, and 8 bases separated the two germline ends. The CDR3 loop is CASSLPRGEKLFF. The CDR3 DNA follows: TGTGCCAGCAGTTTACCCAGGGGTGAAAAACTGTTTTTT.

The chain has TRBV2 and TRBJ2-3; 9 nucleotides match TRBD2. This CDR3 spans 16 amino acids. The germline gives CDR1 SNHLY, CDR2 FYNNEI. With 7 bases clipped from V and 0 bases from J, the junction kept 8 bases outside the gene matches. The CDR3 loop reads CASNLAGRRSTDTQYF. CDR3 sequence (DNA): TGTGCCAGCAACCTAGCGGGAAGGAGGAGCACAGATACGCAGTATTTT.

The chain joins TRBV7-2 to TRBJ2-1; TRBD2 is a possible D gene (6 bases). The germline V gene encodes CDR1 SGHTA and CDR2 FQGNSA. Trimming cost V 7 bases and J 13 bases, with 23 bases left between them. This CDR3 contains 14 residues. The CDR3 DNA reads as TGTGCCAGCACGGACCCTTGGGGGGTGCCCGCACAGTTCTTC. Amino acids: CASTDPWGVPAQFF.